This TCR beta chain was sequenced for a study of cytomegalovirus exposure and HLA in healthy donors. Donors were nominally healthy when sampled, though unrecorded immune exposures were likely. Notes on this clone: Its antigen is unknown.

PCR was performed using 60 Vbeta and 13 Jbeta primers. Profiling relied on immunoSEQ multiplex PCR, and the TCRdb table lists in-frame clones only, not all of them. The sample has some 160,000 clones; over 70% are singletons. Study conclusions and caveats: Solely CMV serostatus was available to characterize immune exposure. With further analysis later on, most CMV-associated TCR beta chains appeared HLA-restricted. Association with HLA alleles at 0.05 false discovery rate was found for around 17,000 TCR beta sequences in a later analysis.

Germline lookup yields CDR1 MRHNA and CDR2 SNTAGT. The V and J ends lost 2 bases and 0 bases respectively, with 8 bases between them. The CDR3 runs to 16 residues. Material: PBMCs. The chain is built from TRBV6-4 and TRBJ2-6, with a weak D call TRBD1 (5 bases). The receptor's source is a woman in her late teens or twenties in good health and CMV-seronegative. This CDR3 reads CASSDGQASGANVLTF. The CDR3 DNA reads TGTGCCAGCAGTGACGGACAAGCCTCTGGGGCCAACGTCCTGACTTTC.